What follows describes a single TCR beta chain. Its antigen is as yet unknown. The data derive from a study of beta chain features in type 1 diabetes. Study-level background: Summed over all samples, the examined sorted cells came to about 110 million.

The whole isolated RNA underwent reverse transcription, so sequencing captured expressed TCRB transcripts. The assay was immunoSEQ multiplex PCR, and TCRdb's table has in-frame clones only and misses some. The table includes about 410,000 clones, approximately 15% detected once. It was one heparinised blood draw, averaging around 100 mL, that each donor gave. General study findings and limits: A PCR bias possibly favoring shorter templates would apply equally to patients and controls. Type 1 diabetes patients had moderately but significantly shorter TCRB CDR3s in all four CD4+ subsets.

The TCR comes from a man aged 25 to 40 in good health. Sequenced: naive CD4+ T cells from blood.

The CDR3 nucleotides are TGTGCCAGCAGCTTAGATAGGCGACTAGGCTACGAGCAGTACTTC. This codes for CASSLDRRLGYEQYF. The genes are TRBV7-6 and TRBJ2-7, with a weak D call TRBD2 (6 bases). Trimming left V 1 base short and J 3 bases short, with 13 bases between. Germline CDR1 SGHVS, CDR2 FNYEAQ. The CDR3 is 15 residues long.